What follows are 28 T cell receptor beta chains derived from one specimen sequenced in a study of shared clonotypes between healthy human individuals (dated by TCRdb to 2018 to 2021). Libraries were made using the immunoSEQ multiplex PCR assay. This is the immuneACCESS table as TCRdb keeps it, with only in-frame sequences that have V and J called. A part of the clones is gone; compared with another copy, unresolved V genes explain less than half, and the rest is unexplained. This sample gives approximately 1,000,000 clones in total; about 80% of them show up just once. Jointly, the top ten make up 0.89% of the sample. The sequenced sample was memory CD4+ T cells from PBMCs. According to the study, the label for this sample's cell subset or site signals: CD45RA-negative fraction. The origin of the receptors is a man in his late teens or twenties in good health. Some clones in this sample may be carry-over from other donors' samples.

This chain links TRBV5-1 with TRBJ2-2; 8 positions agree with TRBD2. The ends lost 0 bases at V and 0 bases at J; junction bases unmatched: 1. The CDR3 is 16 amino acids. The V gene's germline CDR1 is SGHRS and CDR2 YFSETQ. CDR3: CASSLGGLANTGELFF. CDR3 nucleotide sequence: TGCGCCAGCAGCTTGGGGGGACTAGCGAACACCGGGGAGCTGTTTTTT.

The chain carries TRBV11-2 and TRBJ1-4, with TRBD1 as a possible D gene (6 bases). V was clipped by 5 bases and J by 2 bases, with 18 bases between them. The CDR3 spans 17 residues. Germline loops: CDR1 SGHAT, CDR2 FQNNGV. The CDR3 reads CASSKTGAIRTNEKLFF. CDR3 bases: TGTGCCAGCAGCAAAACGGGGGCGATTAGGACTAATGAAAAACTGTTTTTT.

This clone was picked up a small number of times. This chain uses TRBV7-2 with TRBJ1-5; 8 nucleotides line up with TRBD1. This CDR3 contains 16 residues. Germline V lookup: CDR1 SGHTA, CDR2 FQGNSA. J was trimmed by 7 bases and V by 4 bases; bases with no gene match: 12. CDR3 amino acids: CASSSGGQGKRQPQHF. The DNA for the CDR3 is TGTGCCAGCAGCTCTGGTGGACAGGGTAAGAGGCAGCCCCAGCATTTT. Looking up the rest from reference TRBV7-2 and TRBJ1-5 gives the full variable domain: GAGVSQSPSNKVTEKGKDVELRCDPISGHTALYWYRQSLGQGLEFLIYFQGNSAPDKSGLPSDRFSAERTGGSVSTLTIQRTQQEDSAVYLCASSSGGQGKRQPQHFGDGTRLSIL.

Comments on this clone: A much larger clone lies a single base off, so this may be a read error. In the same sample, other DNA sequences code for this CDR3. The chain employs TRBV2 and TRBJ2-5; no firm D call. The CDR3 runs to 12 residues. Germline V CDR1 and CDR2: SNHLY, FYNNEI. V lost 4 bases and J lost 2, with 5 bases in between. Written as DNA, the CDR3 is TGTGCCAGCAGTGCAGGACAAGAGACCCAGTACTTC. Protein product: CASSAGQETQYF.

The gene calls are TRBV29-1 and TRBJ1-1; D not certain. Trimming cost V 4 bases and J 1 base, with 19 bases left between them. CDR1 and CDR2 (germline): SQVTM, ANQGSEA. CDR3 size: 16 residues. Written as DNA, the CDR3 is TGCAGCGTTGTGGGTTGGTTGAGGGTTAAGAACACTGAAGCTTTCTTT. Amino acids: CSVVGWLRVKNTEAFF.

The chain links TRBV7-2 to TRBJ1-5; D is ambiguous. CDR3 length: 13 amino acids. Trimming shortened V by 1 base and J by 7 bases, and 8 bases separated the two germline ends. The germline CDR1 and CDR2 sequences are SGHTA and FQGNSA. The CDR3: CASSLDGIQPQHF. The CDR3 DNA reads TGTGCCAGCAGCTTAGATGGGATCCAGCCCCAGCATTTT.

The chain combines TRBV28 with TRBJ2-2; possibly TRBD2 for D (5 bases). The germline V gene has CDR1 MDHEN and CDR2 SYDVKM. This CDR3 spans 15 amino acids. V lost 5 bases, J lost 3 bases, and 13 bases lay in between. CDR3 sequence reads: CASSQLEVDTGELFF. In nucleotides, the CDR3 is TGTGCCAGCAGTCAACTAGAGGTCGACACCGGGGAGCTGTTTTTT.

The chain couples TRBV5-4 to TRBJ2-7, with 7 bases that match TRBD1. The CDR3 contains 13 residues. The germline gives CDR1 SGHNT, CDR2 YYREEE (reference sequence). J lost 2 bases, V lost 4 bases, and 3 bases had no gene match. The DNA for the CDR3 is TGTGCCAGCAGCCGGGACAGTCCCTACGAGCAGTACTTC. This codes for CASSRDSPYEQYF.

The chain recombines TRBV28 with TRBJ1-5; D is unresolved. The CDR3 spans 14 residues. Trimming removed 6 bases at V and 2 bases at J, with 11 bases between. Germline V lookup: CDR1 MDHEN, CDR2 SYDVKM. CDR3 residues: CASSTGVRNQPQHF. The CDR3 bases are TGTGCCAGCAGCACCGGGGTCCGCAATCAGCCCCAGCATTTT.

This chain links TRBV4-3 with TRBJ2-1; 16 bases agree with TRBD2. Per germline, CDR1 LGHNA and CDR2 YSLEER. There are 19 residues in the CDR3. The V and J ends lost 0 bases and 7 bases, in that order; junction bases with no gene match: 9. CDR3 in DNA: TGCGCCAGCAGCCAAGAAAGAAGCCAGGGACTAGCGGGAGGGAATGAGCAGTTCTTC. This codes for CASSQERSQGLAGGNEQFF.

A word on this clone: One junction end disagrees with the germline gene, perhaps due to a read error. This specimen includes other DNA sequences encoding the same CDR3. The chain joins TRBV2 to TRBJ1-1; no firm D call. CDR1 and CDR2 from the germline V gene are SNHLY and FYNNEI. The CDR3 is made up of 13 amino acids. The CDR3 nucleotides are TGTGCCAGCAGTTTAGCGAGGAACACTGAGGCTTTCTTT. Protein: CASSLARNTEAFF. Full variable domain (missing parts from reference TRBV2 and TRBJ1-1): EPEVTQTPSHQVTQMGQEVILRCVPISNHLYFYWYRQILGQKVEFLVSFYNNEISEKSEIFDDQFSVERPDGSNFTLKIRSTKLEDSAMYFCASSLARNTEAFFGQGTRLTVV.

The chain recombines TRBV5-1 with TRBJ1-3; tentative D call: TRBD1 (6 bases). Germline CDR1 reads SGHRS; CDR2 reads YFSETQ. V shed 4 bases and J shed 0 bases, with 11 bases lying between them. This CDR3 comprises 15 residues. CDR3 nucleotides: TGCGCCAGCAGCCAGACAGGCGTCTCTGGAAACACCATATATTTT. Translation: CASSQTGVSGNTIYF.

Details on this clone: Other DNA sequences within the sample encode an identical CDR3. The CDR3 nucleotides read TGTGCCAGTAGTATCCTCGGTGCAACTAATGAAAAACTGTTTTTT. It codes for CASSILGATNEKLFF. The chain has TRBV19 and TRBJ1-4; no definite D call. V was shortened by 3 bases and J by 0 bases, with 8 bases between the two germline ends. The CDR3 spans 15 residues. The germline V gene has CDR1 LNHDA and CDR2 SQIVND (reference sequence).

The chain links TRBV7-9 to TRBJ2-1, with 16 bases fitting TRBD2. This CDR3 is built from 18 residues. The junction had 5 bases not matched to a gene; V was cut back by 4 bases and J by 2 bases. CDR1 is SEHNR and CDR2 is FQNEAQ in the germline V gene (reference sequence). The CDR3 is CASSSGLAGGPPYNEQFF. The DNA of the CDR3 is TGTGCCAGCAGCTCGGGACTAGCGGGAGGGCCACCCTACAATGAGCAGTTCTTC.

This chain connects TRBV9 to TRBJ1-1; perhaps TRBD1 as D (5 bases). The CDR3 is 14 amino acids. Germline lookup yields CDR1 SGDLS and CDR2 YYNGEE. V lost 0 bases and J 2 bases, leaving 8 bases between the germline ends. Here the CDR3 DNA reads TGTGCCAGCAGCGTAGAAGGGGCAAACACTGAAGCTTTCTTT. Amino acids: CASSVEGANTEAFF.

The gene calls are TRBV6-6 and TRBJ2-7; D is unresolved. V shed 2 bases and J shed 2 bases, with 4 bases lying between them. The CDR3 covers 12 residues. Germline CDR1 MNHNY, CDR2 SVGAGI (reference sequence). DNA for the CDR3: TGTGCCAGCAGTTACGGACCCTACGAGCAGTACTTC. This gives the protein CASSYGPYEQYF.

The CDR3: CSVARGGDEQYF. CDR3 DNA: TGCAGCGTCGCCAGGGGAGGGGACGAGCAGTACTTC. The gene calls are TRBV29-1 and TRBJ2-5; D is possibly TRBD2 (7 bases). The end of the DNA is better explained by TRBJ2-7, so the J call may be wrong. The CDR3 sequence is 12 residues long. Per the germline V gene, CDR1 is SQVTM and CDR2 is ANQGSEA.

The chain recombines TRBV29-1 with TRBJ1-1; D is unclear. Trimming cost V 4 bases and J 4 bases, with 19 bases left between them. CDR3 length: 15 amino acids. Germline loops: CDR1 SQVTM, CDR2 ANQGSEA. CDR3 sequence: CSVGAGLRTGTEAFF. CDR3 nucleotide sequence: TGCAGCGTTGGTGCCGGGCTCCGAACTGGCACTGAAGCTTTCTTT.

This chain links TRBV5-1 with TRBJ2-2; D is unresolved. The CDR3 length is 15 residues. Per the germline V gene, CDR1 is SGHRS and CDR2 is YFSETQ. V was cut by 3 bases and J by 5 bases, with 14 bases left in between. This CDR3 is CASSWDRPTTGELFF. The CDR3 nucleotides are TGCGCCAGCAGCTGGGATAGGCCTACAACCGGGGAGCTGTTTTTT.

The gene calls are TRBV6-5 and TRBJ2-1, with D unclear. CDR1 and CDR2 from the germline V gene are MNHEY and SVGAGI. With 0 bases removed from V and 9 bases from J, the gap between germline ends came to 15 bases. The CDR3 length is 15 residues. In DNA form, the CDR3 reads TGTGCCAGCAGTTACTCTCTTCGACTTGGCGGTGAGCAGTTCTTC. It codes for CASSYSLRLGGEQFF.

The rearrangement joins TRBV6-5 to TRBJ2-7, with 10 bases that match TRBD2. Germline V lookup: CDR1 MNHEY, CDR2 SVGAGI. With 0 bases clipped from V and 2 bases from J, the junction kept 4 bases outside the gene matches. The CDR3 spans 16 residues. The CDR3 DNA follows: TGTGCCAGCAGTTACTCTGCAGCGGGGGGGACCTACGAGCAGTACTTC. Translated, it gives CASSYSAAGGTYEQYF.

The chain links TRBV10-3 to TRBJ1-2; D perhaps matches TRBD1 (6 bases). The CDR3 has 17 residues. Per germline, CDR1 ENHRY and CDR2 SYGVKD. V was trimmed by 0 bases and J by 0 bases, leaving 14 bases between them. The CDR3 protein is CAISESPTGLTNYGYTF. The DNA of the CDR3 is TGTGCCATCAGTGAGTCGCCTACAGGGTTAACTAACTATGGCTACACCTTC.

The chain couples TRBV18 to TRBJ1-1; a weak D match, TRBD1 (6 bases). The CDR3 has 15 amino acids. V was trimmed by 3 bases and J by 8 bases, leaving 19 bases between them. Germline-derived CDR1 and CDR2 are KGHSH and LQKENI. Here the CDR3 reads CASSPMSPGAAEAFF. CDR3 coding DNA: TGTGCCAGCTCACCGATGTCCCCAGGGGCCGCAGAAGCTTTCTTT.

Concerning this clone itself: Other nucleotide sequences in the sample specify the same CDR3. V and J are TRBV15 and TRBJ1-1; the D is unclear. This CDR3 is 14 amino acids long. Germline V CDR1 and CDR2: LNHNV, YYDKDF (reference sequence). V was cut by 3 bases and J by 1 base, with 9 bases left in between. CDR3 DNA: TGTGCCACCAGCAGGGGCGGCAGGAACACTGAAGCTTTCTTT. It encodes CATSRGGRNTEAFF.

This rearrangement joins TRBV30 to TRBJ2-7; the D call may be TRBD1 or TRBD2 (5 bases each). The germline gives CDR1 GTSNPN, CDR2 SVGIG (reference sequence). The CDR3 is 12 amino acids. The ends were cut back, 0 bases at V and 11 bases at J, with 14 bases in the middle. CDR3: CAWSVEGRREYF. The CDR3 DNA follows: TGTGCCTGGAGTGTAGAGGGACGCCGGGAGTACTTC.

The chain is built from TRBV4-3 and TRBJ2-7, with 11 bases aligning to TRBD2. Germline CDR1 LGHNA, CDR2 YSLEER. V gave up 1 base and J gave up 1 base; unmatched junction bases: 6. The CDR3 contains 17 residues. CDR3 residues: CASSQVLAGGRSYEQYF. For the CDR3, the DNA is TGCGCCAGCAGCCAAGTTTTAGCGGGAGGGCGTTCCTACGAGCAGTACTTC.

This chain uses TRBV28 with TRBJ1-3; unclear D gene. Germline lookup yields CDR1 MDHEN and CDR2 SYDVKM. The CDR3 has 12 amino acids. V dropped 2 bases and J dropped 3 bases, with 2 bases sitting between them. The CDR3 DNA follows: TGTGCCAGCAGTTTAAATGGAAACACCATATATTTT. This encodes CASSLNGNTIYF. The full variable domain, completed using reference TRBV28 and TRBJ1-3, is DVKVTQSSRYLVKRTGEKVFLECVQDMDHENMFWYRQDPGLGLRLIYFSYDVKMKEKGDIPEGYSVSREKKERFSLILESASTNQTSMYLCASSLNGNTIYFGEGSWLTVV.

This clone was detected once. A much larger clone sits a single nucleotide away, making a read error possible. This likely comes from a read error, as the CDR3 has no conserved phenylalanine or tryptophan at its end. The chain carries TRBV30 and TRBJ1-2, with no clear D. The germline V gene encodes CDR1 GTSNPN and CDR2 SVGIG (reference sequence). The CDR3 is 13 amino acids. The V and J ends lost 7 bases and 5 bases respectively, with 17 bases between them. In nucleotides, the CDR3 is TGTGCCTATAAACTAACCCCGGGATATGGCTACACCCTC. This sequence encodes CAYKLTPGYGYTL.